The following is a T cell receptor beta chain sequence with its context. Data came from immunoSEQ multiplex PCR; TCRdb stores just in-frame clones and leaves some out. The sample carries around 150,000 clones, around four fifths recorded once. These data come from a study of blood T cell repertoires in COVID-19. Study information: Researchers got acute and convalescent COVID-19 samples from the United States, Italy and Spain. T cells, B-cell-depleted T cells, or PBMCs provided the cDNA or gDNA that served as material.

Trimming took 11 bases from V and 8 from J; bases not matched to a gene: 14. The CDR3 is 14 residues long. CDR1 and CDR2 from the germline V gene are KGHSH and LQKENI. V and J are TRBV18 and TRBJ2-1, with 8 nucleotides matching TRBD2. The material sequenced was peripheral blood. The receptor was isolated from a woman older than 75 with acute or convalescent COVID-19. The CDR3 region is CAASEGLEIYEQFF. The DNA of the CDR3 is TGTGCCGCCTCAGAGGGACTAGAGATCTATGAGCAGTTCTTC.